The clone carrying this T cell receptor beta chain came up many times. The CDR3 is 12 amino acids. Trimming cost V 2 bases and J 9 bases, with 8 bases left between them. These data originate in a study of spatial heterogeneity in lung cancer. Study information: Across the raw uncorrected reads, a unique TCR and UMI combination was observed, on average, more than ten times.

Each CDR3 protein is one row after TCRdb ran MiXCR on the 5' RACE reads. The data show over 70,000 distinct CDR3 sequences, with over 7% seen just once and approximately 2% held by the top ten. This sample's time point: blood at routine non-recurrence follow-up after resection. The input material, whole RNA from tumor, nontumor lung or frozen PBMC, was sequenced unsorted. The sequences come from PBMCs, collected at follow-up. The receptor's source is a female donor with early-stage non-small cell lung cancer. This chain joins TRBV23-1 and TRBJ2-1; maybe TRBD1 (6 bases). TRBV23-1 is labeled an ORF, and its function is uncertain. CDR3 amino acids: CASSQEQGEQFF. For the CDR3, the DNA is TGCGCCAGCAGTCAAGAACAGGGTGAGCAGTTCTTC.